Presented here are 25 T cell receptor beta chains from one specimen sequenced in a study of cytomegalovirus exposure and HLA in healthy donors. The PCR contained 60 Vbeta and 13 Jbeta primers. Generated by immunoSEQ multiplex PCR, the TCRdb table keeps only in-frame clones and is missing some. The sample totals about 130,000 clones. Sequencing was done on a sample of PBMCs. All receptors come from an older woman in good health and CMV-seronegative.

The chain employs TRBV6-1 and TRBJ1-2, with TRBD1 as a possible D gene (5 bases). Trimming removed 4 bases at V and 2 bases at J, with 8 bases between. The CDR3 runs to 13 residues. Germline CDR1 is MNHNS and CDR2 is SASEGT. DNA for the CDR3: TGTGCCAGCAGTGTGCAGGGAAACTATGGCTACACCTTC. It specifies CASSVQGNYGYTF.

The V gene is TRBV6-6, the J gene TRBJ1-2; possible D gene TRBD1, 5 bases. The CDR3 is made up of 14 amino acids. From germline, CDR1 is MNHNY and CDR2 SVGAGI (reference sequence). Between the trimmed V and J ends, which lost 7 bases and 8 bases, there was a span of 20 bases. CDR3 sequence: CASTPKSRRDGYTF. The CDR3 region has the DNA TGTGCCAGCACCCCCAAATCTCGGAGGGACGGCTACACCTTC.

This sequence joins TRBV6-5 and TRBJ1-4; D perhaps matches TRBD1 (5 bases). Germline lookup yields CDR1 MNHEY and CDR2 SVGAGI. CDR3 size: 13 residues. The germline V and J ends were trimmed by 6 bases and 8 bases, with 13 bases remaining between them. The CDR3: CASSIKGREKLFF. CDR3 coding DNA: TGTGCCAGCAGCATCAAGGGGCGGGAAAAACTGTTTTTT.

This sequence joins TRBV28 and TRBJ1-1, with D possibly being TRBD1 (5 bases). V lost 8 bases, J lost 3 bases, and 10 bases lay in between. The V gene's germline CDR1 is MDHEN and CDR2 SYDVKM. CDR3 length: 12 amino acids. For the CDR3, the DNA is TGTGCCAGCTCTAAGGGGCACACTGAAGCTTTCTTT. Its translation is CASSKGHTEAFF.

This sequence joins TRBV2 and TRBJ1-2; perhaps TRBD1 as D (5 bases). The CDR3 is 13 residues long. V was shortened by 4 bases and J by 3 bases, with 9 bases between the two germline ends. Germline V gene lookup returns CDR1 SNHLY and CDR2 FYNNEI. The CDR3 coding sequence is TGTGCCAGCAGTGGACAGCGCTACTATGGCTACACCTTC. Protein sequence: CASSGQRYYGYTF. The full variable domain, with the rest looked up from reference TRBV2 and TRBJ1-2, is EPEVTQTPSHQVTQMGQEVILRCVPISNHLYFYWYRQILGQKVEFLVSFYNNEISEKSEIFDDQFSVERPDGSNFTLKIRSTKLEDSAMYFCASSGQRYYGYTFGSGTRLTVV.

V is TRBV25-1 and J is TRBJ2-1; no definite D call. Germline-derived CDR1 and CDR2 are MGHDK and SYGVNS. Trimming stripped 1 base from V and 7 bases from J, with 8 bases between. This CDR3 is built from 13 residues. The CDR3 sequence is CASSEFRRNEQFF. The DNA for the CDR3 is TGTGCCAGCAGTGAATTTCGGCGGAATGAGCAGTTCTTC.

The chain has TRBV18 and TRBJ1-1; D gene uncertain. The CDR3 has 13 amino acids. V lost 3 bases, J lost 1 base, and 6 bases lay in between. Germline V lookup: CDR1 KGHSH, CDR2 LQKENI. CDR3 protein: CASSPSQNTEAFF. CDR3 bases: TGTGCCAGCTCACCTTCACAGAACACTGAAGCTTTCTTT.

The CDR3 region is CASRPPTYRTNQPQHF. The CDR3, as DNA: TGTGCCAGCAGACCACCGACTTACAGGACCAATCAGCCCCAGCATTTT. The rearrangement joins TRBV28 to TRBJ1-5; D might be TRBD1 (5 bases). V lost 6 bases and J lost 3, with 18 bases in between. Germline V gene sequence: CDR1 MDHEN, CDR2 SYDVKM. The CDR3 runs to 16 residues.

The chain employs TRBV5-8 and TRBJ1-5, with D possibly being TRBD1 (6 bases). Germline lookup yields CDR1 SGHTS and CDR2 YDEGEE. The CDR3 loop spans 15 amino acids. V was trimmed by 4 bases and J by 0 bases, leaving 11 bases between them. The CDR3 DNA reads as TGTGCCAGCAGCACGGCAGGGGATAGCAATCAGCCCCAGCATTTT. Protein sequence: CASSTAGDSNQPQHF.

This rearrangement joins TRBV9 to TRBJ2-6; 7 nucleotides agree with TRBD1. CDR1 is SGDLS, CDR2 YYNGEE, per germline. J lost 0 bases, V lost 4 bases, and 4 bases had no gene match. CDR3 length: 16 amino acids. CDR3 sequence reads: CASSIGQASGANVLTF. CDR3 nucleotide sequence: TGTGCCAGCAGCATAGGACAGGCCTCTGGGGCCAACGTCCTGACTTTC.

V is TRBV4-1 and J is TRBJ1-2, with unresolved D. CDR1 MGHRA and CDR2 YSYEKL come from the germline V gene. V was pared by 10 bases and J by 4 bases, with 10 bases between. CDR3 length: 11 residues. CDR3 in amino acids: CATSHGYGYTF. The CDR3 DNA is TGCGCCACCTCCCACGGCTATGGCTACACCTTC.

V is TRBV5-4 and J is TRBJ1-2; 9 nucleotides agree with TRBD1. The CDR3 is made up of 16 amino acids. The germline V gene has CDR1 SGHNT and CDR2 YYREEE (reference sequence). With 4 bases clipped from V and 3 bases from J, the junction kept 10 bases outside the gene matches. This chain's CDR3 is CASSPQTGTGYYGYTF. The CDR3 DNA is TGTGCCAGCAGCCCGCAAACCGGGACAGGGTACTATGGCTACACCTTC.

The CDR3: CASSFGRVGYGYTF. In DNA form, the CDR3 reads TGTGCCAGCAGCTTCGGCAGGGTCGGTTATGGCTACACCTTC. V is TRBV5-6 and J is TRBJ1-2; the D gene is possibly TRBD1 (5 bases). Looked up from germline, CDR1 is SGHDT and CDR2 is YYEEEE. The V and J ends lost 2 bases and 5 bases respectively, with 13 bases between them. This CDR3 has 14 amino acids.

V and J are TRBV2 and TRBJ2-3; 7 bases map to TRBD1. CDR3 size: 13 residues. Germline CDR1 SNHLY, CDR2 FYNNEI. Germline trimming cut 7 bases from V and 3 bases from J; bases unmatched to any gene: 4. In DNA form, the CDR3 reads TGTGCCAGCACGAGACAGGGAACAGATACGCAGTATTTT. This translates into CASTRQGTDTQYF. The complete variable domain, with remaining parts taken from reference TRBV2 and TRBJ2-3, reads EPEVTQTPSHQVTQMGQEVILRCVPISNHLYFYWYRQILGQKVEFLVSFYNNEISEKSEIFDDQFSVERPDGSNFTLKIRSTKLEDSAMYFCASTRQGTDTQYFGPGTRLTVL.

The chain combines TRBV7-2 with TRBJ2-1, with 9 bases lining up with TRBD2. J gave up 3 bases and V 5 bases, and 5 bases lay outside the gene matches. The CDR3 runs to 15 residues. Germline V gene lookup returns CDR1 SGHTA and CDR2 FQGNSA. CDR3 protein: CASSRGLALYNEQFF. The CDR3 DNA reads TGTGCCAGCAGCCGGGGACTAGCTCTCTACAATGAGCAGTTCTTC.

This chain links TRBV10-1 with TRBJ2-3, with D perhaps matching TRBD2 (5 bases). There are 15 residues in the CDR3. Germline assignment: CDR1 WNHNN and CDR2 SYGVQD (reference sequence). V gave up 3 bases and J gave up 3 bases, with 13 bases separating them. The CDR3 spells CASSENPGRTDTQYF. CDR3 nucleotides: TGCGCCAGCAGTGAAAACCCTGGGAGAACAGATACGCAGTATTTT.

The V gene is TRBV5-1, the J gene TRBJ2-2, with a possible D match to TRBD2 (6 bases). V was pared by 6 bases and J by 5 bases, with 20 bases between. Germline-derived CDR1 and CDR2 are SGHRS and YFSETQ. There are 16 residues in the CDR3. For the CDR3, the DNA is TGCGCCAGCAACCCTAGGTTGGAGGGCCGGACCGGGGAGCTGTTTTTT. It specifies CASNPRLEGRTGELFF. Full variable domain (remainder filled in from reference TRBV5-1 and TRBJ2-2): KAGVTQTPRYLIKTRGQQVTLSCSPISGHRSVSWYQQTPGQGLQFLFEYFSETQRNKGNFPGRFSGRQFSNSRSEMNVSTLELGDSALYLCASNPRLEGRTGELFFGEGSRLTVL.

The CDR3: CASRDGTGHYNEQFF. The CDR3 DNA reads as TGTGCCAGCAGGGACGGGACGGGACATTACAATGAGCAGTTCTTC. The chain carries TRBV2 and TRBJ2-1; D perhaps matches TRBD1 (6 bases). The CDR3 length is 15 residues. V was trimmed by 6 bases and J by 4 bases, leaving 16 bases between them. Germline assignment: CDR1 SNHLY and CDR2 FYNNEI.

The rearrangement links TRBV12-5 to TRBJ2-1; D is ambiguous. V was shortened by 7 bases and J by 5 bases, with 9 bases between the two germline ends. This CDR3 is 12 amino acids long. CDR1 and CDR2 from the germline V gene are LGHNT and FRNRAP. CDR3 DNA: TGTGCTAGTGCCGTAGTTCACAATGAGCAGTTCTTC. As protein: CASAVVHNEQFF.

In DNA form, the CDR3 reads TGTGCCAGTAGTATTCGAGGGGGACTAGCGGGAGCCTACGAGCAGTACTTC. Translating it yields CASSIRGGLAGAYEQYF. V is TRBV19 and J is TRBJ2-5, with 14 nucleotides matching TRBD2. The J call may be incorrect, as the DNA end agrees better with TRBJ2-7. The CDR3 runs 17 residues. Germline CDR1 and CDR2: LNHDA and SQIVND (reference sequence).

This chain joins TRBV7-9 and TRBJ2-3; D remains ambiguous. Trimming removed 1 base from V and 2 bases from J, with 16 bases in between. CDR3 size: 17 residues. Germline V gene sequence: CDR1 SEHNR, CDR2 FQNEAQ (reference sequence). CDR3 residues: CASSLGSGQPYTDTQYF. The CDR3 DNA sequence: TGTGCCAGCAGCTTAGGGTCTGGGCAACCGTACACAGATACGCAGTATTTT.

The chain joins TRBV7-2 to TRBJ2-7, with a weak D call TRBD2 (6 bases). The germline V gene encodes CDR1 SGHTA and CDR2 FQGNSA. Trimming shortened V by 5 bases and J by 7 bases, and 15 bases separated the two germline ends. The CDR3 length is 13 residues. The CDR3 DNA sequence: TGTGCCAGCAGCCCGGCCCGGGGGTGGGAGCAGTACTTC. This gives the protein CASSPARGWEQYF.

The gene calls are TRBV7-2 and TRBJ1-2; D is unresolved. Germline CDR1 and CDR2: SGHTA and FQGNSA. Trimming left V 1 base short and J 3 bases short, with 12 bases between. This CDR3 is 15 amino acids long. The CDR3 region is CASSLVAREDYGYTF. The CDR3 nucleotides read TGTGCCAGCAGCTTAGTGGCCCGCGAGGACTATGGCTACACCTTC.

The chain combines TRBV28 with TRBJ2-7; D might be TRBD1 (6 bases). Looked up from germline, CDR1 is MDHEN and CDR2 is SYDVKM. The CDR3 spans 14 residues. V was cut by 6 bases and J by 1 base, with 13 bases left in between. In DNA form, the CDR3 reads TGTGCCAGCAGCCCTGGGGGCAGGTCCTACGAGCAGTACTTC. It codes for CASSPGGRSYEQYF.

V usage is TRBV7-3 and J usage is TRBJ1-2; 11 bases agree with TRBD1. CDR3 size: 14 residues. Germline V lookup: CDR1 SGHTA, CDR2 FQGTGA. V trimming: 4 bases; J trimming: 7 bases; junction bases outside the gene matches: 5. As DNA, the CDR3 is TGTGCCAGCAGCTACGGACAGGGGGCCATTGGCTACACCTTC. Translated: CASSYGQGAIGYTF.